This T cell receptor beta chain derives from a study of CD8 T cells in ankylosing spondylitis (dated by TCRdb to between 2016 and 2019). Concerning the study at large: To find TCR variants linked to disease, the study profiled T cell receptor beta repertoires in ankylosing spondylitis patients and healthy donors. In total, the full study cohort was made up of 110 or so healthy donors and more than 20 ankylosing spondylitis patients. Peripheral blood samples were taken, and synovial fluid was additionally collected from ankylosing spondylitis patients.

Here is what the overall study found, with its caveats: The disease-linked clones showed a CD8+ phenotype and occurred at relatively low frequencies in peripheral blood. Significant enrichment of the disease-linked clones was reported in matched synovial fluid samples from ankylosing spondylitis patients. Some motif variants had previously been reported in the synovial fluid and blood of reactive arthritis patients, which suggests shared mechanisms of disease initiation. Blood from ankylosing spondylitis patients appeared to be characterized by a TCR beta motif made up of 8 or 9 highly homologous amino acid variants.

As for this clonotype: Its antigen is still unknown. The sample holds no much larger clone one base away, and base qualities are not on file.

There are 16 amino acids in the CDR3, from cysteine to phenylalanine inclusive. The DNA shown is the 48-base CDR3, in frame from base 1. From the germline V gene (reference sequence), CDR1 is DFQATT and CDR2 is SNEGSKA. V drops 1 base and J drops 2 bases, leaving 18 bases in between. Sequencer: Illumina HiSeq 2500. Quantitative 5'-RACE with molecular barcodes was the method used to prepare the TCR beta libraries. The source study handled its data this way. Disease-linked TCR variants were identified with a new computational method built on a probabilistic model of VDJ rearrangement. TCRdb reprocessed the public reads (quality trimming at Q25 with fastp, clone calling with MiXCR) and kept in-frame beta chains. Records with the same CDR3 protein are collapsed into one entry carrying the most frequent genes and DNA. These V and J calls derive from TCRdb rather than the authors' analysis. For this sample the table gives approximately 260,000 distinct CDR3 sequences, of which approximately 9% were detected only once. Of the sample, under 7.5% is held by the ten largest clones.

The sequence was collected from a male donor with ankylosing spondylitis or in good health (not recorded which). The chain joins TRBV20-1 to TRBJ2-7, with the D gene too uncertain to name. Sample: blood, either unsorted or a sorted T cell fraction (not recorded which). This receptor has the CDR3 CSARAPEATATYEQYF. The DNA sequence is given as TGCAGTGCTAGAGCCCCCGAGGCCACGGCCACCTACGAGCAGTACTTC.